These T cell receptor beta chains were read from a single sample in a study of breast tumors, draining lymph nodes, adjacent tissues. TCRdb called the multiplex PCR reads again in MiXCR, with one record for every CDR3 protein. The profile covers tens of thousands of distinct CDR3 sequences, with 60% to 80% appearing a single time and more than 15% taken by the ten largest. Sequencing was performed on breast tumor tissue. The receptors come from a female donor with breast cancer. Some clones in this sample may be carry-over from other donors' samples. Each CDR3 is given with its conserved first and last residue. Fields, in order: clone size, J gene, V gene, D gene, CDR3 length, CDR3 protein, CDR3 DNA. D genes are given only for firm matches. Rows give clone size only sometimes, using once, few, many, or a class for an expanded clone.

few TRBJ2-7 TRBV29-1 . 16 CSVALNVQGGFYEQYF TGCAGCGTTGCCCTAAATGTTCAGGGCGGGTTCTACGAGCAGTACTTC
once TRBJ2-5 TRBV9 . 13 CASSGGAFGTQYF TGTGCCAGCAGCGGGGGGGCATTCGGGACCCAGTACTTC
many TRBJ1-2 TRBV7-2 . 15 CASSPWDTAVYGYTF TGTGCCAGCAGCCCATGGGACACCGCCGTTTATGGCTACACCTTC
. TRBJ1-2 TRBV6-5 . 13 CASSYTQGRGHTF TGTGCCAGCAGTTATACACAGGGCCGAGGCCACACCTTC
. TRBJ2-5 TRBV24-1 TRBD2 15 CATSVSGSHQETQYF TGTGCCACCAGTGTTAGCGGGAGTCACCAAGAGACCCAGTACTTC
. TRBJ2-1 TRBV19 TRBD2 15 CASRLAGGVYNEQFF TGTGCCAGCAGACTAGCGGGGGGGGTTTACAATGAGCAGTTCTTC
. TRBJ2-3 TRBV2 TRBD2 13 CADRLAGNPNQYF TGTGCAGACCGGCTAGCGGGAAACCCCAATCAGTATTTT
once TRBJ1-2 TRBV7-2 TRBD1 15 CASSFWTGGIYGYPF TGTGCCAGCAGCTTCTGGACAGGGGGAATCTATGGCTACCCCTTC
. TRBJ1-3 TRBV19 . 17 CASISGGGPLSGNTIYF TGTGCCAGTATATCTGGGGGAGGCCCACTCTCTGGAAACACCATATATTTT
. TRBJ1-2 TRBV6-9 TRBD1 15 CASSYVDRVHYGYTF TGTGCCAGCAGTTATGTGGACAGGGTGCACTATGGCTACACCTTC
once TRBJ1-6 TRBV30 . 12 CAWSPEPVPLHF TGTGCCTGGAGCCCTGAACCGGTACCCCTCCACTTT
medium-sized TRBJ1-2 TRBV15 TRBD1 14 CATSRPSGGDGYTF TGTGCCACCAGCAGGCCCTCAGGGGGGGATGGCTACACCTTC
few TRBJ2-5 TRBV7-9 . 15 CASSFGWAAQETQYF TGTGCCAGCAGCTTTGGGTGGGCAGCCCAAGAGACCCAGTACTTC
many TRBJ2-2 TRBV4-1 . 16 CASSQDSSLESGELFF TGCGCCAGCAGCCAAGATAGTAGTTTGGAGTCGGGGGAGCTGTTTTTT
. TRBJ1-6 TRBV7-6 . 20 CASSETGSPGQLGINSPLHF TGTGCCAGCAGCGAAACAGGGTCCCCCGGGCAGTTGGGCATTAATTCACCCCTCCACTTT
. TRBJ2-1 TRBV11-2 . 15 CASSSWGTLYNEQFF TGTGCCAGCTCTTCGTGGGGGACCCTCTACAATGAGCAGTTCTTC
. TRBJ2-7 TRBV6-1 . 14 CASSDWTGFDEQYF TGTGCCAGCAGTGATTGGACGGGGTTCGACGAGCAGTACTTC
once TRBJ2-7 TRBV2 TRBD1 13 CASRGQGAYEQYF TGTGCCAGTAGGGGACAGGGAGCCTACGAGCAGTACTTC
. TRBJ1-3 TRBV19 . 14 CASSMQGYGNTIYF TGTGCCAGTAGTATGCAGGGCTATGGAAACACCATATATTTT
. TRBJ2-3 TRBV11-3 . 13 CASSFGRSDTQYF TGTGCCAGCAGCTTTGGCAGATCAGATACGCAGTATTTT
many TRBJ2-2 TRBV5-1 . 13 CASSLMSAGDLFF TGCGCCAGCAGCTTGATGTCAGCCGGGGACCTGTTTTTT
. TRBJ1-6 TRBV29-1 . 23 CSVELARPNEQFFGTGTRSPLHF .
few TRBJ2-7 TRBV7-2 . 14 CASSLRQAPYEQYF TGTGCCAGCAGCCTGAGACAGGCTCCCTACGAGCAGTACTTC
. TRBJ2-7 TRBV20-1 TRBD2 16 CSAPASGGEHSYEQYF TGCAGTGCCCCGGCTAGCGGGGGGGAACACTCCTACGAGCAGTACTTC
. TRBJ2-2 TRBV5-1 TRBD2 15 CASSSTSGGSGELFF TGCGCCAGCAGCTCGACTAGCGGGGGTTCCGGGGAGCTGTTTTTT
many TRBJ1-4 TRBV19 . 15 CASSMGTATNEKLFF TGTGCCAGTAGTATGGGGACTGCAACTAATGAAAAACTGTTTTTT
. TRBJ1-2 TRBV11-2 . 14 CASSLSTPPYGYTF TGTGCCAGCAGCTTGTCGACACCGCCCTATGGCTACACCTTC
. TRBJ2-3 TRBV2 . 15 CASSDVAAGTDTQYF TGTGCCAGCAGTGATGTAGCGGCGGGCACAGATACGCAGTATTTT
many TRBJ2-3 TRBV11-2 . 14 CASSLGQFTDTQYF TGTGCCAGCAGCTTAGGGCAGTTCACAGATACGCAGTATTTT
. TRBJ2-7 TRBV4-3 . 13 CASSPDIPYEQYF TGCGCCAGCAGCCCGGACATTCCCTACGAGCAGTACTTC
. TRBJ2-3 TRBV20-1 . 15 CSARPVDGSTDTQYF TGCAGTGCTAGACCCGTGGACGGTAGCACAGATACGCAGTATTTT
. TRBJ2-7 TRBV4-1 . 14 CASSQATGAYEQYF TGCGCCAGCAGCCAAGCTACTGGGGCCTACGAGCAGTACTTC
. TRBJ1-2 TRBV5-1 TRBD1 14 CASRGGQGIYGYAF TGCGCCAGCAGGGGGGGACAGGGCATCTATGGCTACGCCTTC
many TRBJ1-2 TRBV20-1 . 15 CSARDSVGQGYGYTF TGCAGTGCTAGAGATTCGGTAGGGCAGGGATATGGCTACACCTTC
. TRBJ1-2 TRBV7-9 . 12 CASSLEAGSFTF TGTGCCAGCAGCTTAGAGGCAGGGAGTTTTACCTTC
. TRBJ1-4 TRBV7-3 . 16 CASSYSIGEWYEKLFF TGTGCCAGCAGTTACTCGATTGGGGAATGGTACGAAAAACTGTTTTTT
medium-sized TRBJ1-4 TRBV7-3 . 14 CASSHRKGNEKLFF TGTGCCAGCAGCCACAGGAAGGGGAATGAAAAACTGTTTTTT
. TRBJ2-3 TRBV20-1 TRBD2 14 CSASAGLAAVTQYF TGCAGTGCTAGCGCAGGACTAGCTGCAGTTACGCAGTATTTT
. TRBJ1-2 TRBV2 TRBD1 13 CASSGQGYYGYTF TGTGCCAGCAGTGGACAGGGCTACTATGGCTACACCTTC
large TRBJ1-2 TRBV18 TRBD1 14 CASSPGTASYGYTF TGTGCCAGCTCACCCGGGACAGCGTCGTATGGCTACACCTTC
few TRBJ2-2 TRBV30 . 14 CAWSGRGIVGELFF TGTGCCTGGAGTGGAAGGGGAATCGTCGGGGAGCTGTTTTTT
few TRBJ2-1 TRBV6-5 . 14 CASSRQGHYNEQFF TGTGCCAGCAGCAGGCAGGGCCACTACAATGAGCAGTTCTTC
. TRBJ1-4 TRBV25-1 . 15 CASSEGPPHSEKLFF TGTGCCAGCAGTGAAGGACCGCCACACTCAGAAAAACTGTTTTTT
. TRBJ2-2 TRBV29-1 TRBD1 14 CSASPGTGGGELFF TGCAGCGCCAGCCCCGGGACAGGGGGCGGGGAGCTGTTTTTT
. TRBJ2-1 TRBV5-1 TRBD1 15 CASSWPGQGANEQFF TGCGCCAGCAGCTGGCCGGGACAGGGGGCCAATGAGCAGTTCTTC
. TRBJ2-3 TRBV9 TRBD2 17 CASSGGQFAGGVDTQYF TGTGCCAGCAGCGGAGGACAGTTCGCGGGAGGTGTAGATACGCAGTATTTT
. TRBJ1-2 TRBV11-1 TRBD1 15 CASSVRTGSRNGYTF TGTGCCAGCAGCGTTCGGACAGGATCGCGAAATGGCTACACCTTC
. TRBJ1-3 TRBV19 . 13 CASSTLSGNTIYF TGTGCCAGCTCAACGCTCTCTGGAAACACCATATATTTT
. TRBJ2-3 TRBV20-1 . 12 CTLSPPTFTQYF TGCACCCTGTCCCCTCCGACCTTTACGCAGTATTTT
. TRBJ2-5 TRBV2 TRBD2 16 CASSRGGGPYQETQYF TGTGCCAGCAGCCGGGGGGGGGGCCCGTACCAAGAGACCCAGTACTTC
few TRBJ2-1 TRBV2 TRBD2 18 CASRMGTSGSGTSREQFF TGTGCCAGCAGAATGGGGACTAGCGGGAGTGGAACGTCACGTGAGCAGTTCTTC
medium-sized TRBJ2-3 TRBV6-1 . 13 CASKKAATDTQYF TGTGCCAGCAAGAAGGCAGCCACAGATACGCAGTATTTT
. TRBJ1-4 TRBV7-2 . 15 CASSSIQGSGEKLFF TGTGCCAGCAGCTCCATACAGGGCTCGGGTGAAAAACTGTTTTTT
many TRBJ1-3 TRBV2 . 13 CASNGNSGNTIYF TGTGCCAGCAACGGTAACTCTGGAAACACCATATATTTT